A single sample is the source of the 6 T cell receptor beta chains below, sequenced in a study of cytotoxic CD8 clonotypes in ibrutinib-treated CLL. Clones were read by immunoSEQ multiplex PCR, and TCRdb kept only the in-frame ones, dropping some. The sample has about 200,000 clones; 75% to 85% are singletons. The specimen comprised PBMCs, sampled after 12 months of ibrutinib treatment. The receptors shown here come from a human donor with chronic lymphocytic leukemia.

The CDR3: CASSLGQGGHEQYF. CDR3 in DNA: TGTGCCAGCAGCTTAGGGCAGGGAGGCCACGAGCAGTACTTC. The gene calls are TRBV7-3 and TRBJ2-7, with D possibly TRBD2 on 6 matching bases. Trimming cost V 2 bases and J 5 bases, with 13 bases left between them. This CDR3 is built from 14 residues. CDR1 and CDR2 from the germline V gene are SGHTA and FQGTGA.

This chain uses TRBV21-1 with TRBJ2-7. TRBV21-1 is termed a pseudogene. The CDR3 extends over 13 amino acids. CDR3 in amino acids: CASSNKGPYEQYF. The CDR3 DNA is TGTGCCAGCAGCAATAAAGGACCCTACGAGCAGTACTTC.

V gene TRBV7-6 combines with J gene TRBJ2-1; 9 bases are shared with TRBD1. Germline CDR1 reads SGHVS; CDR2 reads FNYEAQ. J was trimmed by 9 bases and V by 1 base; bases with no gene match: 7. There are 15 residues in the CDR3. For the CDR3, the DNA is TGTGCCAGCAGCTTAGACAGGGGGCCCCCGGGTGAGCAGTTCTTC. Its protein product is CASSLDRGPPGEQFF.

Only a few counts were recorded for this clone. The CDR3 coding sequence is TGTGCCAGCAGCTCTGCCGGGGGCCCGCGTACCTTC. Protein: CASSSAGGPRTF. V gene TRBV11-3 combines with J gene TRBJ1-2; D may be TRBD1 (6 bases). Trimming removed 4 bases at V and 14 bases at J, with 17 bases between. From germline, CDR1 is SGHNT and CDR2 YENEEA. CDR3 length: 12 residues.

This clone is a singleton in its sample. V and J are TRBV5-6 and TRBJ2-5; D is perhaps TRBD1 or TRBD2 (5 bases each). The CDR3 is made up of 13 amino acids. CDR1 is SGHDT, CDR2 YYEEEE, per germline. Trimming shortened V by 4 bases and J by 1 base, and 8 bases separated the two germline ends. Here the CDR3 DNA reads TGTGCCAGCAGCCCCGGGACCCAAGAGACCCAGTACTTC. Translated: CASSPGTQETQYF.

This clone was seen a few times. The chain links TRBV7-9 to TRBJ2-7; 7 nucleotides line up with TRBD1. Germline values: CDR1 SEHNR, CDR2 FQNEAQ (reference sequence). CDR3 size: 14 residues. The V and J ends lost 10 bases and 6 bases, in that order; junction bases with no gene match: 15. The CDR3 DNA is TGTGCCACCCAAGGGGGCAGGGACCCCCTCGAGCAGTACTTC. Residues: CATQGGRDPLEQYF.